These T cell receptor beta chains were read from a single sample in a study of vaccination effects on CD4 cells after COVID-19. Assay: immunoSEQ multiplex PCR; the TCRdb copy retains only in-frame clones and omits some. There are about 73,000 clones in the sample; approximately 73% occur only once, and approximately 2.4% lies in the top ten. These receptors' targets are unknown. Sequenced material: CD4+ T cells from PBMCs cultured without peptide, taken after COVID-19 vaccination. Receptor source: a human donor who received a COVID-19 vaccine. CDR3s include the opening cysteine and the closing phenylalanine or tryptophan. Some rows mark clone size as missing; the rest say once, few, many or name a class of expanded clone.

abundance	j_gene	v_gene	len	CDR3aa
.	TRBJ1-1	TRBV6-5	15	CASSFDGGKNTEAFF
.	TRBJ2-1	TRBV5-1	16	CASSLQGEISYNEQFF
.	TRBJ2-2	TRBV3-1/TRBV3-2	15	CASSQREVNTGELFF
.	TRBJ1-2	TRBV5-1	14	CASSTSPGGYGYTF
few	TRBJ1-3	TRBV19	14	CASSGQGIGNTIYF
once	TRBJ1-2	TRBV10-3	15	CAISLDSLLTYGYTF
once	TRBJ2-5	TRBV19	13	CASNTGQGQTQYF
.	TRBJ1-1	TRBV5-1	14	CASSSGTWGTEAFF
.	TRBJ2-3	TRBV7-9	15	CASKLLAGTTDTQYF
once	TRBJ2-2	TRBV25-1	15	CASSEVRGDAGELFF
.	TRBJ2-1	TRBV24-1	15	CATSDRRTGRNEQFF
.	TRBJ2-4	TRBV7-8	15	CASSPGRLAKNIQYF
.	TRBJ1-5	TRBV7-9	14	CASSLIGTNQPQHF
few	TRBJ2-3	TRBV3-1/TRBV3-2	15	CASSPGLAYTDTQYF
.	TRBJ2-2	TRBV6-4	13	CASSRENTGELFF
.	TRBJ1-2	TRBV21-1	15	CASSVLTGILGGYTF
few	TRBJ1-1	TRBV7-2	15	CASRFTVYSYTEAFF
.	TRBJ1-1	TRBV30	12	CASMRVATEAFF
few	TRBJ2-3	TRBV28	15	CASSTLLGGKDTQYF
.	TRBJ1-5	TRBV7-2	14	CASSLAHVSGPQHF
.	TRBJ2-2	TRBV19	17	CASTPTRWTTNTGELFF
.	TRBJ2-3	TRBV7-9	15	CASSLAGAVTDTQYF
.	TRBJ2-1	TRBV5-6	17	CASSSYGRRSINNEQFF
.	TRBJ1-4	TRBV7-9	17	CASSLVTGRRGHEKLFF
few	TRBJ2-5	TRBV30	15	CAWSVPVGTQETQYF
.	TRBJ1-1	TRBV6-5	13	CASGPRVGTEAFF
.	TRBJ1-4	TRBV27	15	CASSLRRGTDEKLFF
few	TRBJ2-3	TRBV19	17	CASRPLTSGGAMDTQYF
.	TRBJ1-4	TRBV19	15	CASTNNRGPNEKLFF
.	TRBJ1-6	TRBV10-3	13	CAIRGGENSPLHF
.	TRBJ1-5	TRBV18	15	CASSEVREYNQPQHF
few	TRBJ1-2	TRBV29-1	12	CSGSSTNYGYTF
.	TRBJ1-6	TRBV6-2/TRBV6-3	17	CASSPQTGAYYNSPLHF